Listed below are T cell receptor beta chains from one sample, sequenced in a study of OX40 agonist ivuxolimab in advanced cancers. The protocol was immunoSEQ multiplex PCR, while the TCRdb copy is restricted to in-frame clones and leaves out a portion. This sample has approximately 49,000 clones; 85% occur once, and the top ten carry about a fifth. The specimen was CD4+ or CD8+ T cells sorted from blood, collected in a trial of the OX40 agonist ivuxolimab. The receptor source for this set is an adult with an advanced solid tumor such as melanoma, head and neck, liver or kidney cancer. Each CDR3 is given without its conserved first and last residue.

v_call,j_call,cdr3_aa
TRBV28,TRBJ2-1,ASSFAQGVDEQF
TRBV6-5,TRBJ2-2,ASSYDETGELF
TRBV7-9,TRBJ2-7,ASSLAATGDDEQY
TRBV5-5,TRBJ1-4,ASSRWHRPSPNEKLF
TRBV2,TRBJ2-1,ASSEALDRWRYNEQF
TRBV27,TRBJ2-3,ASGVGALPDTQY
TRBV7-9,TRBJ1-3,ASSLDPGLSGNTIY
TRBV4-3,TRBJ2-2,ASSQVKGHTGELF
TRBV5-5,TRBJ2-3,ASSVGQGADTQY
TRBV5-1,TRBJ1-1,ASSLDQGNRGTEAF
TRBV15,TRBJ2-1,ATSRDGNEQF
TRBV6-1,TRBJ2-2,ASSGTGAGSGELF
TRBV6-5,TRBJ2-5,ASSAPIRQTQY
TRBV5-6,TRBJ1-3,ASSFGSSGNTIY
TRBV19,TRBJ1-1,ASSMWGGTEAF
TRBV7-7,TRBJ2-5,ASSTGLAGGPVQETQY
TRBV28,TRBJ2-7,ASSSLKNRGSYEQY
TRBV29-1,TRBJ1-5,SPNREPFSSNQPQH
TRBV4-2,TRBJ2-2,ASSLGLAGAHTGELF
TRBV5-4,TRBJ2-3,ASSVLAGSTDTQY